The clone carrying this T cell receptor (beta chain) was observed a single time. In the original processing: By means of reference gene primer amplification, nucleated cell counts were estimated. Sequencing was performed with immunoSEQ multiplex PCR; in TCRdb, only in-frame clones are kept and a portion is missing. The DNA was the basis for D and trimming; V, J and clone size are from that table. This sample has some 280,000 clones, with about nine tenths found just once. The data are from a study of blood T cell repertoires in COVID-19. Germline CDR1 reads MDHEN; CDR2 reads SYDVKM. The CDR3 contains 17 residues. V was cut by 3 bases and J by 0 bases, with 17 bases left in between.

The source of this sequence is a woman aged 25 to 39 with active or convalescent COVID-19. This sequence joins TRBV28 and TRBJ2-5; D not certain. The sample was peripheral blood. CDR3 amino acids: CASSFFAKSLYQETQYF. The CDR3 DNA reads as TGTGCCAGCAGTTTTTTTGCAAAGAGCCTGTACCAAGAGACCCAGTACTTC.